The next 29 T cell receptor beta chains were all read from a single sample in a study of shared clonotypes between healthy human individuals. Produced via immunoSEQ multiplex PCR; TCRdb's table is partial and in-frame only. Found here are under 1,100,000 clones, 75% to 85% of them singletons; the top ten hold under 0.8%. Sequencing was carried out using memory CD4+ T cells from PBMCs. Sample subset: CD45RA-negative fraction. The receptors here all came from a young man in good health. Some clones in this sample may be carry-over from other donors' samples.

The V and J genes are TRBV19 and TRBJ1-4; D is possibly TRBD1 (6 bases). Trimming took off 6 bases at V and 0 bases at J, with 8 bases between the two ends. CDR1 and CDR2 from the germline V gene are LNHDA and SQIVND (reference sequence). There are 14 residues in the CDR3. The CDR3 loop is CASRWTATNEKLFF. The CDR3 DNA is TGTGCCAGTAGATGGACAGCAACTAATGAAAAACTGTTTTTT.

As for this clone: The same CDR3 also results from other DNA sequences found in this sample. The chain has TRBV30 and TRBJ1-5; D ambiguous. The CDR3 has 13 residues. Deletions cut 0 bases from V and 6 bases from J, with 9 bases between. Germline values: CDR1 GTSNPN, CDR2 SVGIG (reference sequence). CDR3 loop: CAWSVRVGQPQHF. In DNA form, the CDR3 reads TGTGCCTGGAGTGTAAGGGTGGGTCAGCCCCAGCATTTT. Based on the CDR3 plus reference TRBV30 and TRBJ1-5, the full variable domain is SQTIHQWPATLVQPVGSPLSLECTVEGTSNPNLYWYRQAAGRGLQLLFYSVGIGQISSEVPQNLSASRPQDRQFILSSKKLLLSDSGFYLCAWSVRVGQPQHFGDGTRLSIL.

This clone occurred once. The chain carries TRBV9 and TRBJ2-5; a weak D match, TRBD1 (6 bases). Between the trimmed V and J ends, which lost 4 bases and 4 bases, there was a span of 14 bases. CDR1 is SGDLS, CDR2 YYNGEE, per germline. The CDR3 consists of 14 residues. Written as DNA, the CDR3 is TGTGCCAGCAGCCCCACGACAGGATTAGAGACCCAGTACTTC. Translating gives CASSPTTGLETQYF.

Only a few counts were recorded for this clone. The genes are TRBV4-3 and TRBJ2-7; 10 bases align to TRBD2. The CDR3 covers 17 residues. Germline trimming cut 1 base from V and 2 bases from J; bases unmatched to any gene: 8. Germline values: CDR1 LGHNA, CDR2 YSLEER. CDR3 sequence (DNA): TGCGCCAGCAGCCAAGCCCTAACTAGCGGGGACCCCTACGAGCAGTACTTC. Amino acid sequence: CASSQALTSGDPYEQYF.

The V and J genes are TRBV29-1 and TRBJ2-1; D call uncertain. This CDR3 region has 15 residues. CDR1 and CDR2 (germline): SQVTM, ANQGSEA. V was shortened by 5 bases and J by 0 bases, with 14 bases between the two germline ends. The CDR3 DNA follows: TGCAGCGTTCGTGGCTCCTTAAGCTCCTACAATGAGCAGTTCTTC. Amino acid sequence: CSVRGSLSSYNEQFF.

The DNA for the CDR3 is TGTGCCAGTAGTACCATGGGGGGAGCCCAGTACTTC. It encodes CASSTMGGAQYF. The rearrangement uses TRBV19 and TRBJ2-7; TRBD2 is a possible D gene (6 bases). CDR1 and CDR2 (germline): LNHDA, SQIVND (reference sequence). V dropped 4 bases and J dropped 10 bases, with 14 bases sitting between them. There are 12 residues in the CDR3.

On this clone itself: Other DNA sequences in this sample translate to the same CDR3. The chain is built from TRBV28 and TRBJ2-3; D gene uncertain. This CDR3 is built from 11 residues. Looked up from germline, CDR1 is MDHEN and CDR2 is SYDVKM. Trimming pared 4 bases from V and 4 bases from J, leaving 3 bases between. In DNA form, the CDR3 reads TGTGCCAGCAGTTCTGCAGATACGCAGTATTTT. Protein sequence: CASSSADTQYF.

V and J are TRBV7-3 and TRBJ1-1; D call uncertain. CDR1 SGHTA and CDR2 FQGTGA come from the germline V gene. V lost 5 bases and J lost 6, with 16 bases in between. The CDR3 runs to 14 residues. The CDR3 sequence: CASSPYGDGAEAFF. The CDR3 coding sequence is TGTGCCAGCAGCCCATATGGGGATGGTGCTGAAGCTTTCTTT.

The J gene is TRBJ1-4, the V gene TRBV9; D call uncertain. This CDR3 spans 14 amino acids. Between the trimmed V and J ends, which lost 2 bases and 6 bases, there was a span of 11 bases. Germline V lookup: CDR1 SGDLS, CDR2 YYNGEE. CDR3 sequence (DNA): TGTGCCAGCAGCGTTTGGGGAGGTGATGAAAAACTGTTTTTT. It specifies CASSVWGGDEKLFF.

This clone was recorded a few times. This sequence joins TRBV30 and TRBJ1-1; D gene uncertain. The CDR3 runs 10 residues. Germline V gene sequence: CDR1 GTSNPN, CDR2 SVGIG (reference sequence). V lost 4 bases and J lost 7, with 7 bases in between. The CDR3 protein is CAWKRSEAFF. As DNA, the CDR3 is TGTGCCTGGAAACGCAGTGAAGCTTTCTTT.

The chain is built from TRBV19 and TRBJ2-5, with D possibly matching TRBD1 (5 bases). The CDR3 has 13 amino acids. Trimming shortened V by 3 bases and J by 5 bases, and 10 bases separated the two germline ends. Germline values: CDR1 LNHDA, CDR2 SQIVND (reference sequence). DNA of the CDR3: TGTGCCAGTAGTATCGCGCAGGGTGAGACCCAGTACTTC. Its protein is CASSIAQGETQYF.

The chain employs TRBV5-1 and TRBJ2-5; TRBD1 matches at 7 bases. The V and J ends lost 5 bases and 4 bases, in that order; junction bases with no gene match: 5. The CDR3 is 13 amino acids. In germline, CDR1 is SGHRS, CDR2 YFSETQ. CDR3 sequence reads: CASSPGTVETQYF. The CDR3 DNA follows: TGCGCCAGCAGTCCCGGGACAGTAGAGACCCAGTACTTC.

The chain uses TRBV27 and TRBJ2-7; a possible D gene is TRBD1 (5 bases). Germline loops: CDR1 MNHEY, CDR2 SMNVEV (reference sequence). Trimming left V 6 bases short and J 6 bases short, with 12 bases between. CDR3 length: 12 residues. The CDR3 nucleotides are TGTGCCAGCAGATACAGGCACGGCGAGCAGTACTTC. Translating it yields CASRYRHGEQYF.

This chain uses TRBV7-7 with TRBJ2-7; 9 bases line up with TRBD2. This CDR3 has 14 residues. Germline CDR1 SSHAT, CDR2 FNYEAQ (reference sequence). Germline trimming cut 5 bases from V and 7 bases from J; bases unmatched to any gene: 9. The CDR3 spells CASSPREGPGEQYF. CDR3 DNA: TGTGCCAGCAGCCCGCGGGAGGGCCCGGGGGAGCAGTACTTC.

A single count supports this clone. The rearrangement uses TRBV10-1 and TRBJ2-1; 7 nucleotides agree with TRBD1. Germline V CDR1 and CDR2: WNHNN, SYGVQD (reference sequence). This CDR3 is built from 16 residues. V lost 2 bases and J lost 7; bases outside the gene matches: 11. The CDR3 spells CASSERPGMDRNEQFF. DNA of the CDR3: TGCGCCAGCAGTGAGAGACCCGGCATGGACAGGAATGAGCAGTTCTTC.

This rearrangement joins TRBV10-3 to TRBJ1-1; D not resolved. Trimming took 7 bases from V and 5 from J, leaving 8 bases between them. Germline V lookup: CDR1 ENHRY, CDR2 SYGVKD. The CDR3 length is 11 residues. The CDR3 DNA reads as TGTGCCATCACCAAGGATACTGAAGCTTTCTTT. Amino acids: CAITKDTEAFF.

V gene TRBV6-1 combines with J gene TRBJ2-3, with 15 bases lining up with TRBD2. The CDR3 length is 15 residues. Per the germline V gene, CDR1 is MNHNS and CDR2 is SASEGT. V trimming: 6 bases; J trimming: 6 bases; junction bases outside the gene matches: 4. The CDR3 DNA is TGTGCCAGCAGGGGACTAGCGGGAGGTTGGGATACGCAGTATTTT. This translates into CASRGLAGGWDTQYF.

The rearrangement joins TRBV9 to TRBJ2-3; 8 bases are shared with TRBD2. This CDR3 has 16 amino acids. J was trimmed by 3 bases and V by 0 bases; bases with no gene match: 6. CDR1 and CDR2 from the germline V gene are SGDLS and YYNGEE. CDR3 sequence reads: CASSVVSGGPTDTQYF. In DNA, the CDR3 is TGTGCCAGCAGCGTAGTGTCGGGAGGGCCTACAGATACGCAGTATTTT.

This chain joins TRBV7-3 and TRBJ2-7; unclear D gene. Trimming removed 7 bases at V and 3 bases at J, with 4 bases between. The CDR3 covers 10 residues. Per germline, CDR1 SGHTA and CDR2 FQGTGA. The DNA for the CDR3 is TGTGCCAGCAAGGGCTACGAGCAGTACTTC. As protein: CASKGYEQYF. Drawing the rest from reference TRBV7-3 and TRBJ2-7, the complete variable domain is GAGVSQTPSNKVTEKGKYVELRCDPISGHTALYWYRQSLGQGPEFLIYFQGTGAADDSGLPNDRFFAVRPEGSVSTLKIQRTERGDSAVYLCASKGYEQYFGPGTRLTVT.

The chain uses TRBV7-9 and TRBJ2-2, with 8 bases identical to TRBD1. The CDR3 consists of 16 residues. From germline, CDR1 is SEHNR and CDR2 FQNEAQ (reference sequence). With 5 bases clipped from V and 4 bases from J, the junction kept 9 bases outside the gene matches. CDR3 residues: CASSGRGRGSTGELFF. The CDR3 DNA reads as TGTGCCAGCAGCGGCAGGGGGCGCGGTAGCACCGGGGAGCTGTTTTTT.

On this clone: Other DNA variants within this sample encode the same CDR3. V is TRBV30 and J is TRBJ1-5; the D is unclear. V lost 1 base and J 4 bases, leaving 8 bases between the germline ends. The germline CDR1 and CDR2 sequences are GTSNPN and SVGIG (reference sequence). The CDR3 is 13 amino acids. CDR3 residues: CAWSEGNNQPQHF. The CDR3 DNA reads TGTGCCTGGAGTGAAGGAAATAATCAGCCCCAGCATTTT.

This clone was counted once. The chain is built from TRBV7-8 and TRBJ2-7; D not resolved. This CDR3 comprises 16 residues. V lost 3 bases and J 3 bases, leaving 18 bases between the germline ends. Per the germline V gene, CDR1 is SGHVS and CDR2 is FQNEAQ. The CDR3 sequence is CASSLAGSQILYEQYF. The DNA of the CDR3 is TGTGCCAGCAGCTTGGCCGGGTCCCAAATCCTCTACGAGCAGTACTTC. The variable domain in full, completed from reference TRBV7-8 and TRBJ2-7, reads GAGVSQSPRYKVAKRGQDVALRCDPISGHVSLFWYQQALGQGPEFLTYFQNEAQLDKSGLPSDRFFAERPEGSVSTLKIQRTQQEDSAVYLCASSLAGSQILYEQYFGPGTRLTVT.

The chain couples TRBV6-5 to TRBJ2-1, with 12 bases fitting TRBD2. The germline CDR1 and CDR2 sequences are MNHEY and SVGAGI. V dropped 4 bases and J dropped 7; count of bases not matched to a gene: 5. This CDR3 has 15 amino acids. The CDR3 DNA is TGTGCCAGCAGTTCAAGGACTAGCGGGAAAAATGAGCAGTTCTTC. Protein sequence: CASSSRTSGKNEQFF.

This clone showed up many times. J is TRBJ1-1 and V is TRBV29-1; 7 bases match TRBD1. The V and J ends lost 4 bases and 6 bases, in that order; junction bases with no gene match: 11. Germline V gene sequence: CDR1 SQVTM, CDR2 ANQGSEA. This CDR3 comprises 14 residues. The CDR3 sequence: CSVGTGAYFAEAFF. CDR3 in DNA: TGCAGCGTTGGCACAGGGGCGTATTTCGCTGAAGCTTTCTTT.

The chain couples TRBV19 to TRBJ2-2, with D perhaps matching TRBD1 or TRBD2 (6 bases each). V lost 9 bases and J 3 bases, leaving 14 bases between the germline ends. Per the germline V gene, CDR1 is LNHDA and CDR2 is SQIVND (reference sequence). This CDR3 comprises 14 residues. This chain's CDR3 is CASRGPRDTGELFF. The CDR3, as DNA: TGTGCCAGCCGGGGGCCCCGGGACACCGGGGAGCTGTTTTTT.

This clone was recorded only once. The J gene is TRBJ1-5, the V gene TRBV4-2; no clear D gene. The V end was cut by 0 bases, the J end by 6 bases, with 6 bases between. Germline-derived CDR1 and CDR2 are LGHNA and YNFKEQ. CDR3 size: 13 residues. The DNA of the CDR3 is TGTGCCAGCAGCCAAGATCTGGGTCAGCCCCAGCATTTT. It encodes CASSQDLGQPQHF.

This clone was detected once. The V and J genes are TRBV2 and TRBJ1-5; no clear D gene. Germline-derived CDR1 and CDR2 are SNHLY and FYNNEI. The CDR3 sequence is 14 residues long. The V and J ends lost 1 base and 5 bases respectively, with 9 bases between them. CDR3 sequence reads: CASSEGVNDQPQHF. CDR3 in DNA: TGTGCCAGCAGTGAAGGGGTCAACGATCAGCCCCAGCATTTT.

Turning to this clone: It may be a read error: a sequence one base away is much more abundant. This specimen includes other DNA sequences encoding the same CDR3. J is TRBJ1-1 and V is TRBV2, with D tentatively TRBD1 (5 bases). The CDR3 loop spans 13 amino acids. Germline assignment: CDR1 SNHLY and CDR2 FYNNEI. V was shortened by 4 bases and J by 1 base, with 7 bases between the two germline ends. In DNA form, the CDR3 reads TGTGCCAGCAGTGGACAGCCGAACACTGAAGCTTTCTTT. It encodes CASSGQPNTEAFF. Complete variable domain (other parts from reference TRBV2 and TRBJ1-1): EPEVTQTPSHQVTQMGQEVILRCVPISNHLYFYWYRQILGQKVEFLVSFYNNEISEKSEIFDDQFSVERPDGSNFTLKIRSTKLEDSAMYFCASSGQPNTEAFFGQGTRLTVV.

In DNA form, the CDR3 reads TGTGCCAGCAGTTGGAGCGGGGATGAGCGCCAGTACTTC. Protein sequence: CASSWSGDERQYF. V gene TRBV28 combines with J gene TRBJ2-5, with 7 bases that match TRBD2. The CDR3 is 13 amino acids. Germline V gene lookup returns CDR1 MDHEN and CDR2 SYDVKM. Losses at the gene ends were 4 bases for V and 10 bases for J; bases not matched to a gene: 9.